A single sample gave rise to the 13 T cell receptor beta chains below, sequenced in a study of vaccination and CD4 T cells after COVID-19. Time point meaning: late sampling 161 to 241 days after vaccination in a few convalescent patients. Regarding treatment: 10-day PBMC culture with coronavirus spike peptide pools or control peptides (ViraFEST assay). Their antigens remain unidentified. An Oncomine TCR Beta short-read assay was used to sequence the DNA from cultured CD4+ T cells. TCRdb called the PCR reads again in MiXCR, with one record for every CDR3 protein. There are roughly 20,000 distinct CDR3 sequences in the sample; around a third occur only once, and around 3% lies in the top ten. The sequencing here drew on CD4+ T cells from blood, cultured in vitro, taken about 7 months after SARS-CoV-2 vaccination. The receptors derive from a human donor who had recovered from COVID-19.

The sample holds a few counts of this clonotype. The chain links TRBV20-1 to TRBJ2-7; D might be TRBD1 (5 bases). Germline assignment: CDR1 DFQATT and CDR2 SNEGSKA (reference sequence). This CDR3 has 13 amino acids. The V end was cut by 1 base, the J end by 4 bases, with 11 bases between. Written as DNA, the CDR3 is TGCAGTGCTAGAGTCTCAGGGCCTTACGAGCAGTACTTC. As protein: CSARVSGPYEQYF.

There are a few counts of this clonotype. V gene TRBV27 combines with J gene TRBJ2-7; tentative D call: TRBD1 (6 bases). The germline CDR1 and CDR2 sequences are MNHEY and SMNVEV (reference sequence). The CDR3 has 14 amino acids. V was trimmed by 7 bases and J by 3 bases, leaving 16 bases between them. DNA of the CDR3: TGTGCCAGCAAGGAGTACGGACAGAACTACGAGCAGTACTTC. Its translation: CASKEYGQNYEQYF.

This chain links TRBV19 with TRBJ2-7; possibly TRBD2 for D (5 bases). V lost 0 bases to trimming and J lost 9 bases, with 9 bases between them. This CDR3 region has 12 residues. Germline V CDR1 and CDR2: LNHDA, SQIVND (reference sequence). The CDR3 spells CASSIETGRQYF. The CDR3 DNA follows: TGTGCCAGTAGTATAGAGACGGGGAGGCAGTACTTC.

This chain links TRBV28 with TRBJ1-2, with D perhaps TRBD1 (6 bases). Germline V gives CDR1 MDHEN, CDR2 SYDVKM. CDR3 length: 16 residues. The V and J ends lost 5 bases and 0 bases respectively, with 16 bases between them. The DNA for the CDR3 is TGTGCCAGCAGTCTCTCAGGGGCCGTTTCTAACTATGGCTACACCTTC. Encoded protein: CASSLSGAVSNYGYTF.

The gene calls are TRBV7-3 and TRBJ2-3; tentatively, D is TRBD2 (6 bases). This CDR3 comprises 13 residues. Trimming took 5 bases from V and 6 from J, leaving 12 bases between them. From germline, CDR1 is SGHTA and CDR2 FQGTGA. The CDR3 coding sequence is TGTGCCAGCAGCCCCGCGGGGCCGGATACGCAGTATTTT. Residues: CASSPAGPDTQYF.

The chain combines TRBV7-9 with TRBJ2-7, with 15 bases identical to TRBD2. After removal of 4 bases from V and 7 bases from J, the junction contained 17 bases not matched to a gene. CDR3 size: 19 residues. CDR1 and CDR2 from the germline V gene are SEHNR and FQNEAQ (reference sequence). The CDR3 protein is CASSSHLRGLAGGDNEQYF. For the CDR3, the DNA is TGTGCCAGCAGCTCCCACCTTCGCGGACTAGCGGGAGGGGACAATGAGCAGTACTTC.

The genes are TRBV29-1 and TRBJ1-3, with D unresolved. V lost 6 bases and J lost 0, with 6 bases in between. Germline V gives CDR1 SQVTM, CDR2 ANQGSEA. The CDR3 has 12 amino acids. The CDR3 DNA sequence: TGCAGCGTGATGAACTCTGGAAACACCATATATTTT. It specifies CSVMNSGNTIYF.

In this sample, this clonotype turned up a few times. The V gene is TRBV20-1, the J gene TRBJ1-5; D unclear. CDR3 length equals 13 residues. The V and J ends lost 3 bases and 7 bases respectively, with 13 bases between them. Germline lookup yields CDR1 DFQATT and CDR2 SNEGSKA (reference sequence). CDR3 sequence (DNA): TGCAGTGCTAGGACTGGGCAAGGGCAGCCCCAGCATTTT. Residues: CSARTGQGQPQHF.

The genes are TRBV28 and TRBJ2-1; D gene uncertain. Germline V gives CDR1 MDHEN, CDR2 SYDVKM. This CDR3 has 12 residues. The germline V and J ends were trimmed by 6 bases and 9 bases, with 12 bases remaining between them. As DNA, the CDR3 is TGTGCCAGCAGGACTTCAATCGGTGAGCAGTTCTTC. It yields the protein CASRTSIGEQFF. The variable domain in full, with the rest retrieved from reference TRBV28 and TRBJ2-1, is DVKVTQSSRYLVKRTGEKVFLECVQDMDHENMFWYRQDPGLGLRLIYFSYDVKMKEKGDIPEGYSVSREKKERFSLILESASTNQTSMYLCASRTSIGEQFFGPGTRLTVL.

The table lists this clonotype with a few counts. The chain is built from TRBV7-9 and TRBJ1-1, with TRBD1 as a possible D gene (5 bases). V was shortened by 7 bases and J by 0 bases, with 9 bases between the two germline ends. This CDR3 spans 13 amino acids. CDR1 is SEHNR, CDR2 FQNEAQ, per germline (reference sequence). The chain's CDR3 is CASKWGMNTEAFF. CDR3 DNA sequence: TGTGCCAGCAAGTGGGGGATGAACACTGAAGCTTTCTTT.

V usage is TRBV20-1 and J usage is TRBJ1-1, with D possibly being TRBD1 (6 bases). This CDR3 contains 14 residues. Germline CDR1 DFQATT, CDR2 SNEGSKA (reference sequence). V was cut by 3 bases and J by 3 bases, with 14 bases left in between. The CDR3 DNA reads as TGCAGTGCTAGGAGGGGGGCAGGGGACACTGAAGCTTTCTTT. It translates to CSARRGAGDTEAFF.

The chain links TRBV6-5 to TRBJ2-7; 16 bases are a match to TRBD2. The V gene end was trimmed by 3 bases and the J gene end by 6 bases; junction bases not matched to a gene: 8. The CDR3 is 17 residues long. CDR1 MNHEY and CDR2 SVGAGI come from the germline V gene. CDR3 DNA: TGTGCCAGCAGTTATCCGGGACTAGCGGGAGGGCCTGGCGAGCAGTACTTC. Protein product: CASSYPGLAGGPGEQYF.

J is TRBJ2-5 and V is TRBV12-3 or TRBV12-4; TRBD2 might be the D (6 bases). Trimming stripped 7 bases from V and 1 base from J, with 16 bases between. CDR3 length: 15 residues. The CDR3 loop is CASTPFEAGQETQYF. In DNA, the CDR3 is TGTGCCAGCACCCCATTCGAAGCGGGCCAAGAGACCCAGTACTTC.